This TCR beta chain was identified in a study of blood T cell repertoires in COVID-19. Study-level information: Researchers got acute and convalescent COVID-19 samples from the United States, Italy and Spain. Sources were T cells, B-cell-depleted T cells, or PBMCs; the material itself was cDNA or gDNA.

This CDR3 contains 14 residues. Deletions cut 6 bases from V and 4 bases from J, with 15 bases between. Germline assignment: CDR1 WNHNN and CDR2 SYGVQD (reference sequence). Authors' data handling: From reference gene primer amplification, estimates of nucleated cell counts were derived. Only in-frame clones appear in the TCRdb table, and some are missing; sequencing was by immunoSEQ multiplex PCR. The V and J calls and the clone size are those of that table, but D and trimming were determined from the DNA. The sample yields about 210,000 clones, around nine tenths seen once. This clonotype was sampled from a man aged 18-30 years with active or convalescent COVID-19. The sample consisted of peripheral blood. The chain couples TRBV10-1 to TRBJ1-2; D perhaps matches TRBD1 (6 bases). In DNA form, the CDR3 reads TGCGCCAGCAGCGCCACAGGGATCAGCTATGGCTACACCTTC. Amino acids: CASSATGISYGYTF.